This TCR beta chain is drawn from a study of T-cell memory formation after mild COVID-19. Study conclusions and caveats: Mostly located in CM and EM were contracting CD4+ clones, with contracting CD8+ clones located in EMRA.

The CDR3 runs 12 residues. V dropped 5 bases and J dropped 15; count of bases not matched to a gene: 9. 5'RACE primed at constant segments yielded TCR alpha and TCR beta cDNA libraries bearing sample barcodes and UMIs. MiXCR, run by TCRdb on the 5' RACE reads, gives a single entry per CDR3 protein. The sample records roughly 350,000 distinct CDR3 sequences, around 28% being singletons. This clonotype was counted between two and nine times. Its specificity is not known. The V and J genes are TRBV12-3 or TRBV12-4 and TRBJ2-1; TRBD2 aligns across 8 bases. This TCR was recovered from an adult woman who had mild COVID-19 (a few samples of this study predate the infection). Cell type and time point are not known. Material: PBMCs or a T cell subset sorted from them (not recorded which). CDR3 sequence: CASSTMGLEVFF. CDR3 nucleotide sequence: TGTGCCAGCAGTACCATGGGACTAGAAGTGTTCTTC.